The 23 T cell receptor beta chains below all came from one sample that was sequenced in a study of T cells in Graves' hyperthyroidism and ophthalmopathy. Researchers amplified the TCR beta CDR3 regions from RNA transcripts. During a first-round RT-PCR of the TCR CDR3, the HTBI primer set was used. In TCRdb, the multiplex PCR reads were re-called with MiXCR into one record per CDR3 protein. The data show about 700,000 distinct CDR3 sequences, 12% to 15% seen once. The sequencing input was blood. Every receptor here comes from a woman aged 18-29 years with Graves' hyperthyroidism.

This clonotype was counted ten times or more. The chain recombines TRBV5-5 with TRBJ2-1, with a tentative D call TRBD2 (5 bases). CDR3 length equals 14 residues. Trimming cost V 0 bases and J 7 bases, with 11 bases left between them. CDR1 is SGHKS and CDR2 is YYEKEE in the germline V gene (reference sequence). This CDR3 reads CASSLGRSRNEQFF. CDR3 DNA sequence: TGTGCCAGCAGCTTGGGGAGGTCGAGGAATGAGCAGTTCTTC.

This clonotype appeared many times. The rearrangement links TRBV20-1 to TRBJ1-5; a possible D gene is TRBD1 (5 bases). Germline V gene lookup returns CDR1 DFQATT and CDR2 SNEGSKA (reference sequence). This CDR3 contains 12 residues. Trimming took off 6 bases at V and 4 bases at J, with 10 bases between the two ends. The CDR3, as DNA: TGCAGTGCCATTGAGGGGAATCAGCCCCAGCATTTT. This sequence encodes CSAIEGNQPQHF.

This chain links TRBV7-9 with TRBJ2-5; 9 positions agree with TRBD1. V shed 2 bases and J 1 base; nucleotides not matched to a gene: 2. Germline-derived CDR1 and CDR2 are SEHNR and FQNEAQ (reference sequence). The CDR3 runs to 15 residues. Here the CDR3 reads CASSLLTGGQETQYF. The CDR3, as DNA: TGTGCCAGCAGCTTACTGACAGGGGGCCAAGAGACCCAGTACTTC. Full variable domain (remainder filled in from reference TRBV7-9 and TRBJ2-5): DTGVSQNPRHKITKRGQNVTFRCDPISEHNRLYWYRQTLGQGPEFLTYFQNEAQLEKSRLLSDRFSAERPKGSFSTLEIQRTEQGDSAMYLCASSLLTGGQETQYFGPGTRLLVL.

The chain carries TRBV9 and TRBJ1-5, with 7 bases lining up with TRBD1. The CDR3 runs 14 residues. Germline V gives CDR1 SGDLS, CDR2 YYNGEE. The V and J ends lost 0 bases and 7 bases, in that order; junction bases with no gene match: 4. CDR3 in amino acids: CASSVGGGGQPQHF. DNA of the CDR3: TGTGCCAGCAGCGTAGGAGGGGGCGGGCAGCCCCAGCATTTT.

This clonotype was observed at least ten times. The CDR3 loop is CASWSQNTGELFF. DNA of the CDR3: TGTGCCAGCTGGTCACAGAACACCGGGGAGCTGTTTTTT. The chain links TRBV28 to TRBJ2-2, with D unclear. V was trimmed by 8 bases and J by 1 base, leaving 8 bases between them. CDR1 MDHEN and CDR2 SYDVKM come from the germline V gene. This CDR3 contains 13 residues.

This clonotype was counted at least ten times. The chain employs TRBV2 and TRBJ1-1; TRBD1 aligns across 7 bases. CDR3 length: 14 amino acids. V gave up 7 bases and J gave up 1 base; unmatched junction bases: 6. Germline V lookup: CDR1 SNHLY, CDR2 FYNNEI. CDR3 nucleotides: TGTGCCAGCATTCTGACAGGGCCGAACACTGAAGCTTTCTTT. Translation: CASILTGPNTEAFF.

The chain carries TRBV6-2 or TRBV6-3 and TRBJ2-7; possible D gene TRBD1, 5 bases. There are 13 residues in the CDR3. Germline V gives CDR1 MNHEY, CDR2 SVGEGT. Trimming took 0 bases from V and 7 from J, leaving 10 bases between them. The CDR3 sequence is CASSYSPRGEQYF. For the CDR3, the DNA is TGTGCCAGCAGTTACTCCCCTAGGGGAGAGCAGTACTTC.

This clonotype was seen at least ten times. The chain employs TRBV20-1 and TRBJ2-5; D unresolved. There are 13 residues in the CDR3. Trimming pared 5 bases from V and 5 bases from J, leaving 15 bases between. Germline lookup yields CDR1 DFQATT and CDR2 SNEGSKA (reference sequence). CDR3 amino acids: CSAGLTGTETQYF. The CDR3 DNA follows: TGCAGTGCTGGCCTGACGGGTACTGAGACCCAGTACTTC.

This clonotype appeared a few times. V and J are TRBV29-1 and TRBJ1-1; D perhaps matches TRBD1 (5 bases). With 3 bases removed from V and 2 bases from J, the gap between germline ends came to 13 bases. The CDR3 sequence is 14 residues long. CDR1 and CDR2 (germline): SQVTM, ANQGSEA. The CDR3 reads CSVDPGTSNTEAFF. The CDR3 DNA is TGCAGCGTTGATCCGGGGACCAGCAACACTGAAGCTTTCTTT.

The chain joins TRBV7-9 to TRBJ2-1; 7 nucleotides line up with TRBD2. The V gene's germline CDR1 is SEHNR and CDR2 FQNEAQ (reference sequence). Germline trimming cut 4 bases from V and 0 bases from J; bases unmatched to any gene: 6. The CDR3 runs 16 residues. The CDR3 DNA follows: TGTGCCAGCAGCTCCCGTGAGCGGGGCTCCTACAATGAGCAGTTCTTC. Amino acid sequence: CASSSRERGSYNEQFF.

This clonotype has at least ten counts. This CDR3 is CASSLQRFETQYF. The DNA for the CDR3 is TGTGCCAGCAGTTTACAAAGGTTTGAGACCCAGTACTTC. J is TRBJ2-5 and V is TRBV12-3 or TRBV12-4; no clear D. The V end lost 2 bases, the J end lost 5 bases, and 9 bases lay between the germline ends. The CDR3 consists of 13 residues.

This clonotype has a handful of counts. For the CDR3, the DNA is TGTGCCAGCAGTTTATTATTGAGCTCCTATAATTCACCCCTCCACTTT. Translating gives CASSLLLSSYNSPLHF. This chain uses TRBV28 with TRBJ1-6; D is unresolved. The CDR3 extends over 16 amino acids. CDR1 is MDHEN and CDR2 is SYDVKM in the germline V gene. V shed 1 base and J shed 0 bases, with 7 bases lying between them. Full variable domain (rest looked up from reference TRBV28 and TRBJ1-6): DVKVTQSSRYLVKRTGEKVFLECVQDMDHENMFWYRQDPGLGLRLIYFSYDVKMKEKGDIPEGYSVSREKKERFSLILESASTNQTSMYLCASSLLLSSYNSPLHFGNGTRLTVT.

The table lists this clonotype with a few counts. J is TRBJ1-1 and V is TRBV6-1; D is possibly TRBD1 (6 bases). V shed 5 bases and J shed 13 bases, with 14 bases lying between them. Germline V gene sequence: CDR1 MNHNS, CDR2 SASEGT. This CDR3 contains 11 residues. The CDR3 here is CASSRESDSFF. As DNA, the CDR3 is TGTGCCAGCAGTCGGGAATCGGACAGTTTCTTT.

This clonotype was seen a few times. A junction end diverges from the germline sequence, so it may reflect a read error. The chain carries TRBV7-9 and TRBJ2-5, with 10 nucleotides matching TRBD1. Germline CDR1 is SEHNR and CDR2 is FQNEAQ (reference sequence). The CDR3 loop spans 16 amino acids. In DNA form, the CDR3 reads TGTGCCAGCAGCCAACAGACAGGGGGCGTCCAAGAGGCCCAGTACTTC. Encoded protein: CASSQQTGGVQEAQYF.

The chain joins TRBV5-5 to TRBJ1-3, with unresolved D. V dropped 2 bases and J dropped 0 bases, with 9 bases sitting between them. The CDR3 has 15 residues. Per the germline V gene, CDR1 is SGHKS and CDR2 is YYEKEE (reference sequence). The CDR3 spells CASSFLIYSGNTIYF. As DNA, the CDR3 is TGTGCCAGCAGCTTCCTAATCTACTCTGGAAACACCATATATTTT.

Many counts were recorded for this clonotype. This chain uses TRBV11-2 with TRBJ1-4; 11 bases match TRBD1. The CDR3 has 16 amino acids. Germline trimming cut 5 bases from V and 8 bases from J; bases unmatched to any gene: 10. Germline V gene lookup returns CDR1 SGHAT and CDR2 FQNNGV. The CDR3 DNA is TGTGCCAGCAGCCGGGGACAGGGGGGCTTTCGGGAAAAACTGTTTTTT. Amino acids: CASSRGQGGFREKLFF.

A few counts support this clonotype. The chain links TRBV25-1 to TRBJ2-1; D might be TRBD1 or TRBD2, each matching 5 bases. Trimming removed 4 bases at V and 6 bases at J, with 19 bases between. Germline-derived CDR1 and CDR2 are MGHDK and SYGVNS. This CDR3 comprises 16 residues. The CDR3 spells CASSALGPILFNEQFF. The CDR3 DNA is TGTGCCAGCAGTGCCTTGGGACCCATCTTGTTCAATGAGCAGTTCTTC.

This clonotype was observed a few times. V is TRBV6-2 or TRBV6-3 and J is TRBJ2-1; possible D gene TRBD2, 6 bases. The CDR3 extends over 15 amino acids. From germline, CDR1 is MNHEY and CDR2 SVGEGT. Between the trimmed V and J ends, which lost 0 bases and 15 bases, there was a span of 21 bases. CDR3 in amino acids: CASSYSRASAEASFF. The CDR3 DNA follows: TGTGCCAGCAGTTACTCGAGGGCTAGCGCGGAAGCATCGTTCTTC.

In this sample, this clonotype turned up many times. The gene calls are TRBV18 and TRBJ2-3, with unresolved D. CDR1 is KGHSH, CDR2 LQKENI, per germline. This CDR3 is built from 14 residues. The ends were cut back, 0 bases at V and 1 base at J, with 5 bases in the middle. CDR3 region: CASSPPAGTDTQYF. CDR3 nucleotide sequence: TGTGCCAGCTCACCACCGGCTGGCACAGATACGCAGTATTTT.

The chain recombines TRBV20-1 with TRBJ2-1; 7 bases fit TRBD2. This CDR3 has 14 residues. Losses at the gene ends were 1 base for V and 9 bases for J; bases not matched to a gene: 9. Germline V lookup: CDR1 DFQATT, CDR2 SNEGSKA (reference sequence). The CDR3 nucleotides are TGCAGTGCTAGAGCGGGCTCCGGGGGGAGTGAGCAGTTCTTC. It is translated as CSARAGSGGSEQFF.

This clonotype turned up a few times. In DNA, the CDR3 is TGTGCCAGCAGCGCGTGGACTAGGACCTACGAGCAGTACTTC. Encoded protein: CASSAWTRTYEQYF. The chain carries TRBV11-2 and TRBJ2-7, with 7 bases matching TRBD2. V shed 5 bases, J shed 2 bases, and the junction held 6 bases outside the gene matches. Germline V CDR1 and CDR2: SGHAT, FQNNGV. This CDR3 comprises 14 residues.

This chain links TRBV10-1 with TRBJ2-1, with D possibly being TRBD1 (5 bases). This CDR3 has 12 amino acids. Germline loops: CDR1 WNHNN, CDR2 SYGVQD (reference sequence). The ends were cut back, 6 bases at V and 7 bases at J, with 10 bases in the middle. The CDR3 loop is CASSVPGNEQFF. The CDR3 DNA follows: TGCGCCAGCAGCGTCCCAGGGAATGAGCAGTTCTTC.

This clonotype occurred many times. J is TRBJ2-5 and V is TRBV20-1, with a tentative D call TRBD2 (5 bases). Looked up from germline, CDR1 is DFQATT and CDR2 is SNEGSKA (reference sequence). The CDR3 loop spans 16 amino acids. Trimming shortened V by 2 bases and J by 2 bases, and 18 bases separated the two germline ends. CDR3 protein: CSARTRARGIQETQYF. DNA of the CDR3: TGCAGTGCTAGAACGCGGGCCCGGGGAATACAAGAGACCCAGTACTTC.